Below, 29 T cell receptor beta chains from the same sample are listed, as sequenced in a study of T cell responses to AZD1222 COVID-19 vaccine. Assay used: immunoSEQ multiplex PCR; TCRdb lists only in-frame clones, some missing. The repertoire holds more than 65,000 clones, with approximately 80% as singletons. Sequenced material: peripheral blood, taken on day 0 of AZD1222 vaccination. These receptors were obtained from an adult in good health.

The CDR3 DNA reads as TGTGCCAGCAGGCCGGGACACCGATATAATTCACCCCTCCACTTT. Translating gives CASRPGHRYNSPLHF. This chain uses TRBV6-5 with TRBJ1-6; weak D call: TRBD1 (6 bases). The length of the CDR3 is 15 residues. Trimming took off 6 bases at V and 4 bases at J, with 13 bases between the two ends. Germline assignment: CDR1 MNHEY and CDR2 SVGAGI.

The chain has TRBV5-1 and TRBJ2-7; 7 bases fit TRBD1. This CDR3 comprises 16 residues. Losses at the gene ends were 5 bases for V and 7 bases for J; bases not matched to a gene: 18. Germline CDR1 reads SGHRS; CDR2 reads YFSETQ. The CDR3 DNA reads TGCGCCAGCAGGGAGACCGGGACAGCGTCGATTTTAGAGCAGTACTTC. It yields the protein CASRETGTASILEQYF.

This chain links TRBV11-2 with TRBJ2-7; 9 bases fit TRBD2. Germline lookup yields CDR1 SGHAT and CDR2 FQNNGV. This CDR3 region has 17 residues. Trimming cost V 5 bases and J 3 bases; bases outside gene matches: 14. Written as DNA, the CDR3 is TGTGCCAGCAGCCCCCACGGGACTAGCCTTTCTATCTACGAGCAGTACTTC. It encodes CASSPHGTSLSIYEQYF. Full variable domain (remainder filled in from reference TRBV11-2 and TRBJ2-7): EAGVAQSPRYKIIEKRQSVAFWCNPISGHATLYWYQQILGQGPKLLIQFQNNGVVDDSQLPKDRFSAERLKGVDSTLKIQPAKLEDSAVYLCASSPHGTSLSIYEQYFGPGTRLTVT.

The chain combines TRBV4-1 with TRBJ1-5; the D gene is possibly TRBD1 (6 bases). This CDR3 has 17 residues. V was cut by 1 base and J by 0 bases, with 13 bases left in between. Germline loops: CDR1 MGHRA, CDR2 YSYEKL. This CDR3 reads CASSQGTAFDSNQPQHF. DNA for the CDR3: TGCGCCAGCAGCCAAGGGACAGCCTTTGATAGCAATCAGCCCCAGCATTTT.

V usage is TRBV7-2 and J usage is TRBJ2-7; perhaps TRBD2 as D (6 bases). Germline assignment: CDR1 SGHTA and CDR2 FQGNSA. This CDR3 has 16 residues. V gave up 3 bases and J gave up 2 bases, with 17 bases separating them. The CDR3 DNA sequence: TGTGCCAGCAGCTTTGGCCCAGGGAGGAGTACCTACGAGCAGTACTTC. It encodes CASSFGPGRSTYEQYF.

The rearrangement joins TRBV29-1 to TRBJ2-7, with 7 bases fitting TRBD1. The CDR3 extends over 12 amino acids. V lost 5 bases and J lost 3; bases outside the gene matches: 4. The germline gives CDR1 SQVTM, CDR2 ANQGSEA. The CDR3 loop reads CSVFSGGYEQYF. In nucleotides, the CDR3 is TGCAGCGTTTTTTCAGGGGGCTACGAGCAGTACTTC.

The rearrangement joins TRBV27 to TRBJ2-1; D not certain. The V gene's germline CDR1 is MNHEY and CDR2 SMNVEV (reference sequence). CDR3 size: 16 residues. The V gene lost 6 bases and the J gene lost 6 bases, with 21 bases spanning the gap. The CDR3 DNA follows: TGTGCCAGCAGGCGAGCCTCGATTGAGGTGGGCAATGAGCAGTTCTTC. Amino acids: CASRRASIEVGNEQFF.

This clone was counted a few times. J is TRBJ1-6 and V is TRBV12-3 or TRBV12-4; D ambiguous. There are 13 residues in the CDR3. The V gene lost 6 bases and the J gene lost 7 bases, with 10 bases spanning the gap. CDR3 sequence reads: CASRYLRNSPLHF. In DNA, the CDR3 is TGTGCCAGCAGGTACCTCAGGAATTCACCCCTCCACTTT.

The sample holds a few counts of this clone. This chain links TRBV29-1 with TRBJ1-2; D is unclear. CDR3 length equals 15 residues. Trimming shortened V by 5 bases and J by 4 bases, and 20 bases separated the two germline ends. From germline, CDR1 is SQVTM and CDR2 ANQGSEA. The CDR3 protein is CSVKESGLMGYGYTF. CDR3 DNA sequence: TGCAGCGTTAAGGAGTCCGGGTTGATGGGCTATGGCTACACCTTC.

J is TRBJ1-4 and V is TRBV4-1; a possible D gene is TRBD1 (5 bases). This CDR3 is 14 amino acids long. V was cut by 1 base and J by 5 bases, with 8 bases left in between. Germline CDR1 and CDR2: MGHRA and YSYEKL. As DNA, the CDR3 is TGCGCCAGCAGCCAAGTCCAGGGAAATGAAAAACTGTTTTTT. Translating gives CASSQVQGNEKLFF.

The genes are TRBV7-2 and TRBJ2-7, with 7 bases that match TRBD1. V gave up 4 bases and J gave up 1 base; unmatched junction bases: 4. CDR1 is SGHTA and CDR2 is FQGNSA in the germline V gene. The CDR3 has 14 amino acids. The CDR3 DNA sequence: TGTGCCAGCAGCTCTGACAGGGAGTCCTACGAGCAGTACTTC. It codes for CASSSDRESYEQYF.

The chain employs TRBV19 and TRBJ2-7, with D tentatively TRBD1 (6 bases). This CDR3 region has 16 residues. Trimming pared 5 bases from V and 2 bases from J, leaving 19 bases between. Germline CDR1 and CDR2: LNHDA and SQIVND (reference sequence). CDR3 in amino acids: CASSLSGHPNTYEQYF. For the CDR3, the DNA is TGTGCCAGTAGTCTATCGGGACATCCGAATACCTACGAGCAGTACTTC. Variable domain in full (rest from reference TRBV19 and TRBJ2-7): DGGITQSPKYLFRKEGQNVTLSCEQNLNHDAMYWYRQDPGQGLRLIYYSQIVNDFQKGDIAEGYSVSREKKESFPLTVTSAQKNPTAFYLCASSLSGHPNTYEQYFGPGTRLTVT.

The CDR3 sequence: CASSYSPSATEQFF. The CDR3 DNA is TGTGCCAGCAGTTACTCGCCTTCAGCAACTGAGCAGTTCTTC. This chain uses TRBV6-5 with TRBJ2-1; D gene unclear. The CDR3 has 14 residues. Germline V gene data show CDR1 as MNHEY and CDR2 as SVGAGI. Trimming took 0 bases from V and 9 from J, leaving 12 bases between them.

The chain combines TRBV5-8 with TRBJ2-3, with D perhaps matching TRBD2 (6 bases). The CDR3 loop spans 14 amino acids. Germline V gene data show CDR1 as SGHTS and CDR2 as YDEGEE. Trimming pared 4 bases from V and 3 bases from J, leaving 12 bases between. CDR3 in amino acids: CASSRGYPTDTQYF. The CDR3 DNA follows: TGTGCCAGCAGCCGGGGGTACCCGACAGATACGCAGTATTTT.

The chain links TRBV5-4 to TRBJ1-2, with 10 bases that match TRBD1. This CDR3 spans 13 amino acids. V lost 2 bases, J lost 8 bases, and 3 bases stayed unmatched. Germline CDR1 SGHNT, CDR2 YYREEE (reference sequence). The CDR3 reads CASSFDRGRGYTF. The CDR3, as DNA: TGTGCCAGCAGCTTCGACAGGGGGCGAGGCTACACCTTC.

The rearrangement joins TRBV28 to TRBJ2-5; no reliable D call. The CDR3 has 14 amino acids. Trimming shortened V by 3 bases and J by 4 bases, and 12 bases separated the two germline ends. The germline V gene has CDR1 MDHEN and CDR2 SYDVKM. In DNA form, the CDR3 reads TGTGCCAGCAGTTTGGTTGGGGTTCGAGAGACCCAGTACTTC. Translated, it gives CASSLVGVRETQYF.

This clone was picked up many times. CDR3 nucleotides: TGTGCCAGCAGCAATAGGAGTATTCCTGGGGGAAACACCATATATTTT. Translation gives CASSNRSIPGGNTIYF. The V and J genes are TRBV21-1 and TRBJ1-3. TRBV21-1 is given as a pseudogene. There are 16 residues in the CDR3.

The chain recombines TRBV9 with TRBJ2-1; 10 bases match TRBD2. CDR3 length: 17 amino acids. With V trimmed by 3 bases and J by 0 bases, 6 bases remained unmatched. Germline CDR1 reads SGDLS; CDR2 reads YYNGEE. For the CDR3, the DNA is TGTGCCAGCAGCGACGGGACTAGCGCTGGCTCCTACAATGAGCAGTTCTTC. As protein: CASSDGTSAGSYNEQFF.

This chain connects TRBV5-4 to TRBJ1-6, with D possibly matching TRBD1 (5 bases). Germline values: CDR1 SGHNT, CDR2 YYREEE (reference sequence). The CDR3 length is 14 residues. Trimming pared 2 bases from V and 8 bases from J, leaving 11 bases between. The CDR3 here is CASSFSMGDSPLHF. The CDR3 DNA follows: TGTGCCAGCAGCTTTTCGATGGGGGATTCACCCCTCCACTTT. The full variable domain, completed using reference TRBV5-4 and TRBJ1-6, is ETGVTQSPTHLIKTRGQQVTLRCSSQSGHNTVSWYQQALGQGPQFIFQYYREEENGRGNFPPRFSGLQFPNYSSELNVNALELDDSALYLCASSFSMGDSPLHFGNGTRLTVT.

V and J are TRBV11-2 and TRBJ2-3; D is possibly TRBD2 (6 bases). Germline CDR1 SGHAT, CDR2 FQNNGV. The ends were cut back, 2 bases at V and 5 bases at J, with 14 bases in the middle. The CDR3 sequence is 15 residues long. CDR3: CASSLFRGIGDTQYF. The CDR3, as DNA: TGTGCCAGCAGCTTATTTCGCGGGATCGGAGATACGCAGTATTTT.

The chain joins TRBV5-1 to TRBJ1-3; D remains ambiguous. Germline CDR1 is SGHRS and CDR2 is YFSETQ. V lost 4 bases and J lost 6, with 11 bases in between. The CDR3 is made up of 13 amino acids. The chain's CDR3 is CASSPGGLNTIYF. In DNA form, the CDR3 reads TGCGCCAGCAGCCCTGGCGGGCTAAACACCATATATTTT.

The chain combines TRBV19 with TRBJ1-5; 7 bases map to TRBD1. Trimming took 4 bases from V and 7 from J; bases not matched to a gene: 4. Germline CDR1 is LNHDA and CDR2 is SQIVND (reference sequence). The CDR3 length is 13 residues. In DNA, the CDR3 is TGTGCCAGTAGTACAGGGGGTGGACAGCCCCAGCATTTT. Translation gives CASSTGGGQPQHF. The complete variable domain, with remaining parts taken from reference TRBV19 and TRBJ1-5, reads DGGITQSPKYLFRKEGQNVTLSCEQNLNHDAMYWYRQDPGQGLRLIYYSQIVNDFQKGDIAEGYSVSREKKESFPLTVTSAQKNPTAFYLCASSTGGGQPQHFGDGTRLSIL.

A few counts support this clone. The chain joins TRBV6-5 to TRBJ2-3; possibly TRBD1 or TRBD2 for D (5 bases each). Trimming pared 6 bases from V and 5 bases from J, leaving 15 bases between. The CDR3 totals 14 residues. Looked up from germline, CDR1 is MNHEY and CDR2 is SVGAGI. In DNA form, the CDR3 reads TGTGCCAGCAGCTTAGGGGACGACCGAGATACGCAGTATTTT. Protein sequence: CASSLGDDRDTQYF.

This clone was recorded a few times. This sequence joins TRBV4-1 and TRBJ2-1; 8 nucleotides align to TRBD2. With V trimmed by 0 bases and J by 1 base, 2 bases remained unmatched. Germline assignment: CDR1 MGHRA and CDR2 YSYEKL. The CDR3 loop spans 16 amino acids. The CDR3 sequence is CASSQDSGRSYNEQFF. In nucleotides, the CDR3 is TGCGCCAGCAGCCAAGACAGCGGGAGATCCTACAATGAGCAGTTCTTC.

The chain carries TRBV30 and TRBJ1-5, with D unresolved. This CDR3 contains 14 residues. Per germline, CDR1 GTSNPN and CDR2 SVGIG (reference sequence). V was pared by 0 bases and J by 1 base, with 7 bases between. For the CDR3, the DNA is TGTGCCTGGAGTGTTTCGTTGAGCAATCAGCCCCAGCATTTT. The encoded protein is CAWSVSLSNQPQHF.

There are a few counts of this clone. The chain links TRBV7-6 to TRBJ2-7; the match to TRBD1 covers 7 bases. This CDR3 has 14 residues. The germline V gene encodes CDR1 SGHVS and CDR2 FNYEAQ. The ends lost 5 bases at V and 1 base at J; junction bases unmatched: 5. CDR3 bases: TGTGCCAGCAGCCGGACAGGAAAATCCTACGAGCAGTACTTC. This translates into CASSRTGKSYEQYF.

V usage is TRBV27 and J usage is TRBJ1-6; D not resolved. V dropped 1 base and J dropped 5 bases, with 6 bases sitting between them. There are 14 residues in the CDR3. Germline V gives CDR1 MNHEY, CDR2 SMNVEV (reference sequence). The CDR3 DNA is TGTGCCAGCAGTTTATGGGAAAATAATTCACCCCTCCACTTT. The encoded protein is CASSLWENNSPLHF.

The gene calls are TRBV7-2 and TRBJ2-1; 11 bases align to TRBD2. CDR1 is SGHTA, CDR2 FQGNSA, per germline. The trim removed 1 base at V and 7 bases at J, leaving 3 bases unmatched. This CDR3 contains 15 residues. The chain's CDR3 is CASSLERTSGNEQFF. CDR3 in DNA: TGTGCCAGCAGCTTAGAACGGACTAGCGGGAATGAGCAGTTCTTC. Using reference TRBV7-2 and TRBJ2-1 for the parts outside the CDR3, the full variable domain is GAGVSQSPSNKVTEKGKDVELRCDPISGHTALYWYRQSLGQGLEFLIYFQGNSAPDKSGLPSDRFSAERTGGSVSTLTIQRTQQEDSAVYLCASSLERTSGNEQFFGPGTRLTVL.

The chain combines TRBV19 with TRBJ1-1, with 7 bases lining up with TRBD1. V shed 4 bases and J 1 base; nucleotides not matched to a gene: 3. This CDR3 is built from 14 residues. Germline V gene data show CDR1 as LNHDA and CDR2 as SQIVND (reference sequence). CDR3 DNA sequence: TGTGCCAGTAGTACTCAGGGGGGGAACACTGAAGCTTTCTTT. Amino acid sequence: CASSTQGGNTEAFF.